The present T cell receptor beta chain was sequenced within a study of monozygotic twins with cystic fibrosis. Background on the study: Approximately 3.2 micrograms of fragmented DNA underwent roughly 15 PCR cycles for library preparation.

Study-wide points: Shared CDR3 numbers were not associated with age, concordance or severity. Nucleotide-identical clonotype sharing was significantly higher within monozygotic CF twin pairs than between unrelated CF individuals.

This clone has just one count. Its antigen is as yet unknown. TCRdb's table, derived via immunoSEQ multiplex PCR, lists solely in-frame clones and lacks some. In the table there are about 32,000 clones, 80% to 95% of which are singletons. CDR3 length: 17 residues. V shed 3 bases, J shed 5 bases, and the junction held 11 bases outside the gene matches. Germline-derived CDR1 and CDR2 are KGHSH and LQKENI. The chain uses TRBV18 and TRBJ2-4, with 9 bases aligning to TRBD2. This receptor was identified in a girl aged 2 to 10 with cystic fibrosis. Sequencing input: blood. In DNA, the CDR3 is TGTGCCAGCTCACCGACCTGGCCGGGACTAGCTGAAAACATTCAGTACTTC. This translates into CASSPTWPGLAENIQYF.